Described below is a single T cell receptor (beta chain) sequence and its context. The antigen remains undetermined. The data originate from a study of cytomegalovirus exposure and HLA in healthy donors. General study points: Immune exposure was documented only through CMV serostatus.

13 Jbeta primers and 60 Vbeta primers were used for the PCR. Profiled with immunoSEQ multiplex PCR; TCRdb holds only in-frame clones, not every one. The sample includes about 100,000 clones, more than 75% of them seen just once. Germline V gene sequence: CDR1 SGHKS, CDR2 YYEKEE (reference sequence). V gave up 4 bases and J gave up 5 bases, with 12 bases separating them. The CDR3 length is 13 residues. The rearrangement joins TRBV5-5 to TRBJ1-2; perhaps TRBD1 as D (5 bases). The clonotype comes from a woman in her fifties or sixties in good health and CMV-seropositive. The source material was PBMCs. As DNA, the CDR3 is TGTGCCAGCAGCCCAGGGTTCGGGTATGGCTACACCTTC. Translation: CASSPGFGYGYTF.